This TCR beta chain is drawn from a study of radiotherapy plus CTLA-4 blockade in lung cancer. Study information: Objective response was observed in over 15% of patients, and disease control in 30% to 35%.

This clone was seen a few times. Clones were read by immunoSEQ multiplex PCR, and TCRdb kept only the in-frame ones, dropping some. This sample has approximately 30,000 clones, with approximately 80% found just once. The CDR3 is 18 residues long. Trimming removed 3 bases from V and 3 bases from J, with 18 bases in between. Per the germline V gene, CDR1 is MNHNS and CDR2 is SASEGT. The chain has TRBV6-1 and TRBJ1-6; D is uncertain. This receptor was obtained from a human donor with non-small cell lung cancer that progressed on radiotherapy plus ipilimumab. Here the sequenced sample was peripheral blood, taken from a patient treated with radiotherapy plus ipilimumab. This CDR3 reads CASSDTSEVYHYNSPLHF. The CDR3 DNA is TGTGCCAGCAGTGACACCTCGGAGGTATATCACTATAATTCACCCCTCCACTTT.